This T cell receptor (beta chain) was observed in a study of vaccination effects on CD4 cells after COVID-19. Repertoires were generated with immunoSEQ multiplex PCR, while TCRdb's copy carries only in-frame clones and drops some. The sample consists of about 36,000 clones, roughly 69% of them appearing once. Note on this clone: Its antigen remains unidentified.

Pools of viral peptides were used by the ViraFEST assay to expand antigen-specific CD4+ T cells ahead of sequencing. Following 10 days of culture, CD4+ T cells were isolated. Between March and December 2020, the person had a SARS-CoV-2 infection that PCR confirmed. Germline values: CDR1 LGHDT, CDR2 YNNKEL (reference sequence). V shed 0 bases and J shed 5 bases, with 10 bases lying between them. This CDR3 is 14 amino acids long. The sequence was obtained from a human donor who had a prior SARS-CoV-2 infection. The chain uses TRBV3-1 (or the pseudogene TRBV3-2) and TRBJ2-5; D is unresolved. This specimen was CD4+ T cells from PBMCs cultured with HCoV-NL63 spike peptides, taken before COVID-19 vaccination. CDR3 protein: CASSQDSGSETQYF. In DNA, the CDR3 is TGTGCCAGCAGCCAAGATTCCGGTAGTGAGACCCAGTACTTC.